One and the same sample provided the 26 T cell receptor beta chains below, sequenced in a study of control samples from healthy donors and cancer patients. The assay was immunoSEQ multiplex PCR, and TCRdb's table has in-frame clones only and misses some. The sample has about 100,000 clones, roughly 90% seen once. The sample taken for sequencing was blood. The origin of the receptors is a woman between 50 and 59 years old in good health.

Remarks on this clone: The sample carries other DNA sequences with the same CDR3. The genes are TRBV7-2 and TRBJ1-1; maybe TRBD1 (5 bases). Trimming took off 5 bases at V and 1 base at J, with 11 bases between the two ends. This CDR3 has 14 residues. Germline CDR1 reads SGHTA; CDR2 reads FQGNSA. In DNA, the CDR3 is TGTGCCAGCAGCCCTGGGACGGCGAACACTGAAGCTTTCTTT. It is translated as CASSPGTANTEAFF.

This chain links TRBV5-5 with TRBJ1-2, with 9 nucleotides matching TRBD1. Germline V gene sequence: CDR1 SGHKS, CDR2 YYEKEE (reference sequence). There are 13 residues in the CDR3. J was trimmed by 10 bases and V by 2 bases; bases with no gene match: 6. The CDR3 reads CASSFLTGGNYTF. The CDR3 DNA reads TGTGCCAGCAGCTTCTTAACAGGGGGCAACTACACCTTC.

This chain joins TRBV9 and TRBJ2-1; 8 bases are a match to TRBD2. Germline values: CDR1 SGDLS, CDR2 YYNGEE. With 2 bases clipped from V and 7 bases from J, the junction kept 5 bases outside the gene matches. The length of the CDR3 is 14 residues. CDR3 region: CASSVGSGKNEQFF. The CDR3, as DNA: TGTGCCAGCAGCGTTGGTAGCGGGAAAAATGAGCAGTTCTTC.

The chain uses TRBV7-3 and TRBJ2-3; maybe TRBD2 (5 bases). Germline V lookup: CDR1 SGHTA, CDR2 FQGTGA. The CDR3 loop spans 14 amino acids. V lost 2 bases to trimming and J lost 4 bases, with 10 bases between them. DNA of the CDR3: TGTGCCAGCAGCTTAGAGGGTATCGCAGATACGCAGTATTTT. It specifies CASSLEGIADTQYF. The complete variable domain, with remaining parts taken from reference TRBV7-3 and TRBJ2-3, reads GAGVSQTPSNKVTEKGKYVELRCDPISGHTALYWYRQSLGQGPEFLIYFQGTGAADDSGLPNDRFFAVRPEGSVSTLKIQRTERGDSAVYLCASSLEGIADTQYFGPGTRLTVL.

This clone was counted a single time. The V and J genes are TRBV6-5 and TRBJ1-4, with a weak D call TRBD1 (5 bases). This CDR3 spans 12 amino acids. Per the germline V gene, CDR1 is MNHEY and CDR2 is SVGAGI. V was cut by 2 bases and J by 8 bases, with 6 bases left in between. CDR3 amino acids: CASSYGGEKLFF. The CDR3, as DNA: TGTGCCAGCAGTTACGGGGGAGAAAAACTGTTTTTT.

The chain has TRBV29-1 and TRBJ1-4; D unresolved. V dropped 5 bases and J dropped 6 bases, with 13 bases sitting between them. The CDR3 has 13 residues. Germline-derived CDR1 and CDR2 are SQVTM and ANQGSEA. The CDR3 region is CSVPGAGDEKLFF. CDR3 sequence (DNA): TGCAGCGTTCCGGGAGCAGGAGATGAAAAACTGTTTTTT. The variable domain in full, completed from reference TRBV29-1 and TRBJ1-4, reads SAVISQKPSRDICQRGTSLTIQCQVDSQVTMMFWYRQQPGQSLTLIATANQGSEATYESGFVIDKFPISRPNLTFSTLTVSNMSPEDSSIYLCSVPGAGDEKLFFGSGTQLSVL.

The chain carries TRBV5-1 and TRBJ1-1, with 8 bases identical to TRBD1. The CDR3 has 14 amino acids. In germline, CDR1 is SGHRS, CDR2 YFSETQ. The ends lost 4 bases at V and 3 bases at J; junction bases unmatched: 5. CDR3 nucleotide sequence: TGCGCCAGCAGCGTGACAGGGGTCGACACTGAAGCTTTCTTT. This gives the protein CASSVTGVDTEAFF.

In this sample, this clone turned up once. One end of the junction fails to match germline, which may point to a read error. This sample includes further DNA sequences coding for the same CDR3. V is TRBV6-5 and J is TRBJ2-2; D not certain. CDR1 is MNHEY, CDR2 SVGAGI, per germline. The CDR3 spans 16 residues. The CDR3 here is CASSYSSTSSAGELFF. CDR3 DNA sequence: TGTGCCAGCAGTTACTCCTCCACTTCTTCGGCCGGAGAGCTGTTTTTT.

This clone has just a few counts. The gene calls are TRBV5-6 and TRBJ2-7; D unresolved. The CDR3 covers 13 residues. CDR1 is SGHDT, CDR2 YYEEEE, per germline. Trimming left V 0 bases short and J 3 bases short, with 7 bases between. CDR3 bases: TGTGCCAGCAGCTTGGCAGGAAGCTACGAGCAGTACGTC. Its protein is CASSLAGSYEQYV.

The V and J genes are TRBV23-1 and TRBJ1-2; 8 bases agree with TRBD1. TRBV23-1 is an ORF; its function is uncertain. The CDR3 has 16 amino acids. The V and J ends lost 4 bases and 4 bases, in that order; junction bases with no gene match: 11. The CDR3 nucleotides read TGCGCCAGCAGTCCCTGGACAGGGCATTGTATCTATGGCTACACCTTC. As protein: CASSPWTGHCIYGYTF.

V and J are TRBV4-1 and TRBJ2-3; no firm D call. Germline CDR1 is MGHRA and CDR2 is YSYEKL. This CDR3 spans 13 amino acids. The V end was cut by 4 bases, the J end by 2 bases, with 7 bases between. CDR3 bases: TGCGCCAGCAGCCCCCCGGTCACAGATACGCAGTATTTT. Translated: CASSPPVTDTQYF.

The chain couples TRBV4-3 to TRBJ1-5; tentatively, D is TRBD1 (6 bases). The germline V gene has CDR1 LGHNA and CDR2 YSLEER. The CDR3 has 14 amino acids. V was shortened by 1 base and J by 7 bases, with 11 bases between the two germline ends. In DNA, the CDR3 is TGCGCCAGCAGCCAAGTCCAGGGGCCCCAGCCCCAGCATTTT. Translated, it gives CASSQVQGPQPQHF.

This clone appeared a few times. CDR3 bases: TGTGCCGATGAAGGTTCCCGGAGCACAGATACGCAGTATTTT. Translated: CADEGSRSTDTQYF. This sequence joins TRBV2 and TRBJ2-3; D uncertain. The germline V gene has CDR1 SNHLY and CDR2 FYNNEI. The length of the CDR3 is 14 residues. V lost 11 bases to trimming and J lost 0 bases, with 15 bases between them. The full variable domain, rest sourced from reference TRBV2 and TRBJ2-3, is EPEVTQTPSHQVTQMGQEVILRCVPISNHLYFYWYRQILGQKVEFLVSFYNNEISEKSEIFDDQFSVERPDGSNFTLKIRSTKLEDSAMYFCADEGSRSTDTQYFGPGTRLTVL.

The chain recombines TRBV2 with TRBJ2-7, with D maybe TRBD2 (5 bases). This CDR3 spans 14 amino acids. Germline V gene data show CDR1 as SNHLY and CDR2 as FYNNEI. The V end was cut by 3 bases, the J end by 5 bases, with 14 bases between. The CDR3 coding sequence is TGTGCCAGCAGTGAGGCGGGCAGGCCAGACGAGCAGTACTTC. As protein: CASSEAGRPDEQYF.

This chain links TRBV7-3 with TRBJ1-6; D not certain. The ends were cut back, 5 bases at V and 10 bases at J, with 12 bases in the middle. CDR1 is SGHTA, CDR2 FQGTGA, per germline. The length of the CDR3 is 13 residues. CDR3 DNA sequence: TGTGCCAGCAGCGGGAGACATTTGTCACCCCTCCACTTT. As protein: CASSGRHLSPLHF.

The chain is built from TRBV6-2 or TRBV6-3 and TRBJ1-2; D is uncertain. V dropped 5 bases and J dropped 0 bases, with 13 bases sitting between them. This CDR3 contains 15 residues. CDR1 is MNHEY, CDR2 SVGEGT, per germline. The CDR3 here is CASSPLERTNYGYTF. CDR3 nucleotides: TGTGCCAGCAGTCCCTTGGAGCGTACTAACTATGGCTACACCTTC.

The J gene is TRBJ1-1, the V gene TRBV7-3; D may be TRBD1 (5 bases). The V and J ends lost 6 bases and 5 bases respectively, with 16 bases between them. This CDR3 has 14 residues. In germline, CDR1 is SGHTA, CDR2 FQGTGA. CDR3 region: CASSLAAGGTEAFF. In DNA form, the CDR3 reads TGTGCCAGCAGTCTGGCCGCTGGGGGAACTGAAGCTTTCTTT.

This clone was recorded once. This chain connects TRBV28 to TRBJ1-1, with 9 bases matching TRBD1. V was clipped by 7 bases and J by 6 bases; unmatched bases: 18. This CDR3 is built from 17 residues. Per germline, CDR1 MDHEN and CDR2 SYDVKM. The CDR3 spells CASTPSNPGQGGAEAFF. CDR3 nucleotide sequence: TGTGCCAGCACCCCCTCGAACCCGGGACAGGGAGGGGCTGAAGCTTTCTTT.

This CDR3 reads CAIRDRDIYEQFF. CDR3 sequence (DNA): TGTGCCATCCGGGACAGGGATATCTATGAGCAGTTCTTC. The chain couples TRBV15 to TRBJ2-1, with 9 bases fitting TRBD1. J was trimmed by 8 bases and V by 10 bases; bases with no gene match: 9. From germline, CDR1 is LNHNV and CDR2 YYDKDF (reference sequence). This CDR3 comprises 13 residues.

The rearrangement links TRBV2 to TRBJ2-3; D tentatively reads TRBD1 or TRBD2 (5 bases each). The CDR3 totals 13 residues. Trimming left V 6 bases short and J 4 bases short, with 11 bases between. CDR1 is SNHLY and CDR2 is FYNNEI in the germline V gene. The CDR3 reads CASRGTTADTQYF. The CDR3 bases are TGTGCCAGCAGGGGGACGACAGCAGATACGCAGTATTTT.

The V gene is TRBV16, the J gene TRBJ2-1; 7 bases are a match to TRBD1. Germline assignment: CDR1 KGHSY and CDR2 FQNENV. Losses at the gene ends were 3 bases for V and 5 bases for J; bases not matched to a gene: 4. This CDR3 contains 14 residues. CDR3 bases: TGTGCCAGCAGCCATTACAGGGGAAACAATGAGCAGTTCTTC. This encodes CASSHYRGNNEQFF.

This rearrangement joins TRBV27 to TRBJ1-3; D gene unclear. The germline V and J ends were trimmed by 2 bases and 5 bases, with 13 bases remaining between them. The CDR3 sequence is 15 residues long. CDR1 and CDR2 from the germline V gene are MNHEY and SMNVEV (reference sequence). For the CDR3, the DNA is TGTGCCAGCAGTTTAAGGCCGGACCTGAGAAACACCATATATTTT. It specifies CASSLRPDLRNTIYF.

This clone was recorded only once. The chain links TRBV14 to TRBJ2-1, with 10 bases lining up with TRBD2. Germline V gene lookup returns CDR1 SGHDN and CDR2 FVKESK. V shed 7 bases, J shed 10 bases, and the junction held 7 bases outside the gene matches. The length of the CDR3 is 13 residues. The CDR3 loop reads CASMLAGAGEQFF. The CDR3 bases are TGTGCCAGCATGCTAGCGGGAGCGGGGGAGCAGTTCTTC.

V and J are TRBV5-5 and TRBJ2-1, with TRBD2 matching over 11 bases. Germline V gene sequence: CDR1 SGHKS, CDR2 YYEKEE (reference sequence). The CDR3 sequence is 15 residues long. Losses at the gene ends were 2 bases for V and 4 bases for J; bases not matched to a gene: 2. The CDR3 DNA reads as TGTGCCAGCAGCTTACTAGCGGGAGTATACAATGAGCAGTTCTTC. Its protein product is CASSLLAGVYNEQFF.

The chain links TRBV5-5 to TRBJ1-2; D remains ambiguous. This CDR3 comprises 15 residues. Germline V gene data show CDR1 as SGHKS and CDR2 as YYEKEE (reference sequence). The V gene lost 3 bases and the J gene lost 4 bases, with 16 bases spanning the gap. The CDR3 reads CASSSLAEVFYGYTF. The CDR3 nucleotides are TGTGCCAGCAGCTCCCTGGCCGAGGTCTTCTATGGCTACACCTTC.

V and J are TRBV7-2 and TRBJ2-2, with D tentatively TRBD2 (7 bases). This CDR3 spans 17 amino acids. Trimming pared 5 bases from V and 6 bases from J, leaving 22 bases between. Germline CDR1 reads SGHTA; CDR2 reads FQGNSA. The CDR3 is CASSIIGGGISAGELFF. DNA for the CDR3: TGTGCCAGCAGCATAATTGGGGGGGGCATCTCCGCCGGGGAGCTGTTTTTT.